Listed below are T cell receptor beta chains from one sample, sequenced in a study of blood T cell repertoires in COVID-19. The assay was immunoSEQ multiplex PCR, and TCRdb's table has in-frame clones only and misses some. The data hold roughly 280,000 clones, with approximately 91% observed a single time. The sample consisted of peripheral blood. The origin of the receptors is a woman aged 25 to 39 with COVID-19, enrolled during active disease. CDR3s include the opening cysteine and the closing phenylalanine or tryptophan. The order of the fields is D gene, V gene, clone size, J gene, CDR3 DNA, CDR3 protein. A D gene is named only where the DNA matches it firmly. Part of the rows lack a size; the others show once, few, many or a class for expanded clones.

D: TRBD1; V: TRBV28; size: once; J: TRBJ1-1; DNA: TGTGCCAGCAGTTTCCCCGGACAGGGGCGGACCACTGAAGCTTTCTTT; CDR3: CASSFPGQGRTTEAFF
D: TRBD1; V: TRBV27; size: .; J: TRBJ1-3; DNA: TGTGCCAGCACCCCGACAGGGGGCCCCAACCACTACTCTGGAAACACCATATATTTT; CDR3: CASTPTGGPNHYSGNTIYF
D: TRBD2; V: TRBV5-1; size: .; J: TRBJ2-1; DNA: TGCGCCAGCAGCTTGGTCGGGGGAGGGCGGAATGAGCAGTTCTTC; CDR3: CASSLVGGGRNEQFF
D: .; V: TRBV6-5; size: .; J: TRBJ2-1; DNA: TGTGCCAGCATCTCGACAGTCTCCTACAATGAGCAGTTCTTC; CDR3: CASISTVSYNEQFF
D: TRBD1; V: TRBV4-1; size: .; J: TRBJ2-5; DNA: TGCGCCAGCAGCCAAGGGCCCCGGACAGGGAAGAAAGAGACCCAGTACTTC; CDR3: CASSQGPRTGKKETQYF
D: TRBD1; V: TRBV9; size: .; J: TRBJ2-4; DNA: TGTGCCAGCAGCGCCGGGACAGGGAACATTCAGTACTTC; CDR3: CASSAGTGNIQYF
D: .; V: TRBV15; size: .; J: TRBJ2-7; DNA: TGTGCCACCAGCAGAGGTCAGGCACGGGGCGAGCAGTACTTC; CDR3: CATSRGQARGEQYF
D: TRBD2; V: TRBV6-6; size: .; J: TRBJ2-7; DNA: TGTGCCAGCAGTTACTCGGTTAGCGGGACAAGTGAGCAGTACTTC; CDR3: CASSYSVSGTSEQYF
D: TRBD2; V: TRBV6-6; size: once; J: TRBJ2-1; DNA: TGTGCCAGCAGTTTAGGACTAGCGGGAGTTCAGAATGAGCAGTTCTTC; CDR3: CASSLGLAGVQNEQFF
D: .; V: TRBV24-1; size: .; J: TRBJ2-2; DNA: TGTGCCACCGGACATTTGAACACCGGGGAGCTGTTTTTT; CDR3: CATGHLNTGELFF
D: TRBD2; V: TRBV7-2; size: .; J: TRBJ2-7; DNA: TGTGCCAGCAGCTTAGAGTCTAGCGGTCGCGAGCAGTACTTC; CDR3: CASSLESSGREQYF
D: .; V: TRBV2; size: .; J: TRBJ1-5; DNA: TGTGCCAGCAGGGGACAAGTTAGCAATCAGCCCCAGCATTTT; CDR3: CASRGQVSNQPQHF
D: TRBD2; V: TRBV4-1; size: .; J: TRBJ2-5; DNA: TGCGCCAGCAGCCCGTCTGTCGGGAGGAGTGGGGAGACCCAGTACTTC; CDR3: CASSPSVGRSGETQYF
D: .; V: TRBV24-1; size: .; J: TRBJ2-7; DNA: TGTGCCACCAGTCGAGGAGGGCTACAGAACGAGCAGTACTTC; CDR3: CATSRGGLQNEQYF
D: TRBD2; V: TRBV7-3; size: .; J: TRBJ2-1; DNA: TGTGCCAGCAGCTTAAAAACTAGCGGGAGGAATGAGCAGTTCTTC; CDR3: CASSLKTSGRNEQFF
D: .; V: TRBV11-3; size: .; J: TRBJ2-7; DNA: TGTGCCAGCAGCTTAGGGGGAGCCACCTACGAGCAGTACTTC; CDR3: CASSLGGATYEQYF
D: .; V: TRBV6-1; size: .; J: TRBJ1-1; DNA: TGTGCCAGCAGTGGGGACCCGGGACACATGAACACTGAAGCTTTCTTT; CDR3: CASSGDPGHMNTEAFF
D: .; V: TRBV4-3; size: .; J: TRBJ2-2; DNA: TGCGCCAGCAGCCAAGGCGGGGCCGAATTGAACACCGGGGAGCTGTTTTTT; CDR3: CASSQGGAELNTGELFF
D: .; V: TRBV2; size: .; J: TRBJ2-1; DNA: TGTGCCAGCAGTGAAAGGAGCTCCTACAATGAGCAGTTCTTC; CDR3: CASSERSSYNEQFF
D: TRBD2; V: TRBV19; size: .; J: TRBJ2-1; DNA: TGTGCCAGTAAGGGTGCGGGAGGCTATGAGCAGTTCTTC; CDR3: CASKGAGGYEQFF
D: TRBD2; V: TRBV7-3; size: .; J: TRBJ2-2; DNA: TGTGCCAGCAGCTTATATATAGCGGGAACGAACACCGGGGAGCTGTTTTTT; CDR3: CASSLYIAGTNTGELFF
D: .; V: TRBV15; size: .; J: TRBJ1-4; DNA: TGTGCCACCAGCAGAGGGGGACATTTCGAAAAACTGTTTTTT; CDR3: CATSRGGHFEKLFF
D: TRBD2; V: TRBV19; size: .; J: TRBJ2-1; DNA: TGTGCCAGTAGTATAGGCCCGACTAGCGGACGGAGAGAGCAGTTCTTC; CDR3: CASSIGPTSGRREQFF
D: TRBD1; V: TRBV5-4; size: .; J: TRBJ1-4; DNA: TGTGCCAGCAGCTTGGCGACAGGGGGGATTTCTAATGAAAAACTGTTTTTT; CDR3: CASSLATGGISNEKLFF
D: .; V: TRBV6-1; size: .; J: TRBJ2-7; DNA: TGTGCCAGCAGTGAAGGGGAGAGCCCGGCCTACGAGCAGTACTTC; CDR3: CASSEGESPAYEQYF
D: .; V: TRBV7-9; size: .; J: TRBJ1-1; DNA: TGTGCCAGCAGCCTAGTGAGTGCTGAAGCTTTCTTT; CDR3: CASSLVSAEAFF
D: .; V: TRBV4-1; size: few; J: TRBJ1-5; DNA: TGCGCCAGCAGCCAATTGGGCCGGCGCAATCAGCCCCAGCATTTT; CDR3: CASSQLGRRNQPQHF
D: TRBD1; V: TRBV29-1; size: .; J: TRBJ2-1; DNA: TGCAGCCCTTGGACAGGAGGAAATGAGCAGTTCTTC; CDR3: CSPWTGGNEQFF
D: .; V: TRBV20-1; size: .; J: TRBJ1-2; DNA: TGCAGTGCGCCGACGGGGTATGGCTACACCTTC; CDR3: CSAPTGYGYTF
D: TRBD2; V: TRBV5-1; size: once; J: TRBJ2-2; DNA: TGCGCCAGCAGCAGATCTAGCGGGAGGGTGGCCGGGGAGCTGTTTTTT; CDR3: CASSRSSGRVAGELFF
D: .; V: TRBV18; size: .; J: TRBJ2-3; DNA: TGTACCAGCACCGGCCAGATACAGGATACGCAGTATTTT; CDR3: CTSTGQIQDTQYF
D: .; V: TRBV7-3; size: .; J: TRBJ2-1; DNA: TGTGCCAGCAGCCCTACTGGGCAGGGCTGGGATGAGCAGTTCTTC; CDR3: CASSPTGQGWDEQFF
D: .; V: TRBV5-7; size: .; J: TRBJ2-1; DNA: TGTGCCAGCAGCTTCTGGGCCGATTACAATGAGCAGTTCTTC; CDR3: CASSFWADYNEQFF
D: TRBD1; V: TRBV10-3; size: .; J: TRBJ1-5; DNA: TGTGCCATCAGTGAGTCGGACAGGAAGAATCAGCCCCAGCATTTT; CDR3: CAISESDRKNQPQHF
D: TRBD2; V: TRBV24-1; size: once; J: TRBJ2-5; DNA: TGTGCCACCAGTGAAAGGACTAGCGGGTGGGAGACCCAGTACTTC; CDR3: CATSERTSGWETQYF